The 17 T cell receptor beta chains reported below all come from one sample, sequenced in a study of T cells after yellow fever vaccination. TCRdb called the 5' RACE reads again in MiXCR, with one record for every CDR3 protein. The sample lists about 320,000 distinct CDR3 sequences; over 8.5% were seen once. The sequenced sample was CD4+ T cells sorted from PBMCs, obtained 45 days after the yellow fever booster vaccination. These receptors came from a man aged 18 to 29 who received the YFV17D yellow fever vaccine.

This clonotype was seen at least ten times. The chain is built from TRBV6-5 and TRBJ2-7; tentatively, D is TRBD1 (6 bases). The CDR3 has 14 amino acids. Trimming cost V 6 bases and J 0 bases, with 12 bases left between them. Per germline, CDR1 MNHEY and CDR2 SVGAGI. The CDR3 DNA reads TGTGCCAGCAGACCCAGGGGTGGCTCCTACGAGCAGTACGTC. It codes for CASRPRGGSYEQYV.

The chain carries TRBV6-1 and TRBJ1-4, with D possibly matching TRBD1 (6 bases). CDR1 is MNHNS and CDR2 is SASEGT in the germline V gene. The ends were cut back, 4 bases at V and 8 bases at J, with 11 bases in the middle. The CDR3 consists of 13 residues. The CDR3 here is CASSGTQGEKLFF. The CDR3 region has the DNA TGTGCCAGCAGTGGGACACAGGGAGAAAAACTGTTTTTT.

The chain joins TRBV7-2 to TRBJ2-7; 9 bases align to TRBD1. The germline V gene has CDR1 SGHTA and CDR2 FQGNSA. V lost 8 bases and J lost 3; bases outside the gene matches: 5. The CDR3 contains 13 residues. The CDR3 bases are TGTGCCAGCGACGGGACAGGGAGCTACGAGCAGTACTTC. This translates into CASDGTGSYEQYF.

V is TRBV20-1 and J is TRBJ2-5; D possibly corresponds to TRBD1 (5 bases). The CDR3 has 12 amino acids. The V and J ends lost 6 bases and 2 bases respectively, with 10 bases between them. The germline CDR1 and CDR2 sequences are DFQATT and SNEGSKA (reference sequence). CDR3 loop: CSAAGAQETQYF. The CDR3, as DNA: TGCAGTGCCGCTGGGGCACAAGAGACCCAGTACTTC.

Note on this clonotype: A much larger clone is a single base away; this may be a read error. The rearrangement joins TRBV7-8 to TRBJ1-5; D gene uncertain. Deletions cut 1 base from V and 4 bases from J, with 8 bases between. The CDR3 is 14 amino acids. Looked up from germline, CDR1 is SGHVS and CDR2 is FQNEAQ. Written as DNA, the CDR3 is TGTGCCAGCAGCTTAGGCATCCGTAATCAGCCCCAGCATTTT. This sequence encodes CASSLGIRNQPQHF.

The CDR3 region has the DNA TGTGCCAGCGGGGACCGGGGGGATCAGACCCAGTACTTC. It yields the protein CASGDRGDQTQYF. This chain links TRBV6-1 with TRBJ2-5; TRBD2 agrees at 7 bases. V shed 8 bases and J 6 bases; nucleotides not matched to a gene: 9. The CDR3 has 13 amino acids. Germline-derived CDR1 and CDR2 are MNHNS and SASEGT.

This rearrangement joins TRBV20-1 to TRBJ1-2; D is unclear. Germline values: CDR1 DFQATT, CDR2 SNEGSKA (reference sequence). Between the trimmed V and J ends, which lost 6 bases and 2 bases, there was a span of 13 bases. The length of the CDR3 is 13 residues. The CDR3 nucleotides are TGCAGTGCCGGGCCGATAAGGAACTATGGCTACACCTTC. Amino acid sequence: CSAGPIRNYGYTF.

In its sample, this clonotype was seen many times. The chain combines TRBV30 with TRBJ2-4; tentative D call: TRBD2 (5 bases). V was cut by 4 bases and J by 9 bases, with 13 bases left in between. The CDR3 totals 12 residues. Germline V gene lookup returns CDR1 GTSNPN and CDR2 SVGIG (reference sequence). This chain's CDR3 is CAWNGGGGIQYF. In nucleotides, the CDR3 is TGTGCCTGGAATGGAGGTGGAGGCATTCAGTACTTC.

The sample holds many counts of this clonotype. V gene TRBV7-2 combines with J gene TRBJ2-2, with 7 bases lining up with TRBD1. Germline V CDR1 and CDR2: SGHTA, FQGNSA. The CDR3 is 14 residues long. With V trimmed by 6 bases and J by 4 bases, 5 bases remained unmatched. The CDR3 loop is CASRPTGVTGELFF. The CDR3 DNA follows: TGTGCCAGCAGGCCCACAGGGGTCACCGGGGAGCTGTTTTTT.

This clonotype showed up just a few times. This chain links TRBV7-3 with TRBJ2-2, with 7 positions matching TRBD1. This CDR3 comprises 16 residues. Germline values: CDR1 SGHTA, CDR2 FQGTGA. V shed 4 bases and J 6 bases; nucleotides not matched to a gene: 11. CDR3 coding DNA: TGTGCCAGCAGCTCCGAACCTATAACAGGGGCCGGGGAGCTGTTTTTT. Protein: CASSSEPITGAGELFF. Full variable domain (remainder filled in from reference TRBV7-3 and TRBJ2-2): GAGVSQTPSNKVTEKGKYVELRCDPISGHTALYWYRQSLGQGPEFLIYFQGTGAADDSGLPNDRFFAVRPEGSVSTLKIQRTERGDSAVYLCASSSEPITGAGELFFGEGSRLTVL.

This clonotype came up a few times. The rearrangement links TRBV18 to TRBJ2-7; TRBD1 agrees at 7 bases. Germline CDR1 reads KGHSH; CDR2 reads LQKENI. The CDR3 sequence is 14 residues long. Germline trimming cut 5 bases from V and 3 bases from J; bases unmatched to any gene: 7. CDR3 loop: CASSSSQGRYEQYV. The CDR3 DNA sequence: TGTGCCAGCTCATCTTCACAGGGGCGCTACGAGCAGTACGTC.

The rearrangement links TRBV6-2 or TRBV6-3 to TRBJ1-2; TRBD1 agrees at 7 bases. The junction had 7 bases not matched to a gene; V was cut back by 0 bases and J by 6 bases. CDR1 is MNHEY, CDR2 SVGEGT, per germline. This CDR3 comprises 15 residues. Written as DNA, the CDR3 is TGTGCCAGCAGTTACTCTCGAGAGGGGGCGAATGGCTACACCTTC. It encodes CASSYSREGANGYTF.

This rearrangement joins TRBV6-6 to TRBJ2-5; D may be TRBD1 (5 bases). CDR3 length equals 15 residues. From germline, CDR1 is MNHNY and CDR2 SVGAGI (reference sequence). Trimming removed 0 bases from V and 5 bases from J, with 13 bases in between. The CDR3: CASSYSRQIRETQYF. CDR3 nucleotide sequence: TGTGCCAGCAGTTACTCTCGACAGATACGGGAGACCCAGTACTTC.

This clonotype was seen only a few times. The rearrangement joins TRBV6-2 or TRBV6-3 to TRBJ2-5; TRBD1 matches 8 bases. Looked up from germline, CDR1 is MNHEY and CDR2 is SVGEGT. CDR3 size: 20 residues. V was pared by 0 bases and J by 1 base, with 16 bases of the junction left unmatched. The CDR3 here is CASSYSMRGPDRESQETQYF. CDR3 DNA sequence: TGTGCCAGCAGTTACTCAATGAGGGGTCCGGACAGGGAGAGCCAAGAGACCCAGTACTTC.

CDR3 sequence: CATTWGFYSNQPQHF. Written as DNA, the CDR3 is TGTGCCACCACTTGGGGCTTCTATAGCAATCAGCCCCAGCATTTT. V gene TRBV19 combines with J gene TRBJ1-5, with D maybe TRBD1 (5 bases). V was trimmed by 10 bases and J by 0 bases, leaving 16 bases between them. The germline V gene encodes CDR1 LNHDA and CDR2 SQIVND (reference sequence). CDR3 length equals 15 residues.

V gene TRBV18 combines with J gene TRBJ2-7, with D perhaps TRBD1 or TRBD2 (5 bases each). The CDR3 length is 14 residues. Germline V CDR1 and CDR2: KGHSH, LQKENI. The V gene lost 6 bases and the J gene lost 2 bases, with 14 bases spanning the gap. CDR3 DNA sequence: TGTGCCAGCTCTCCCCGGGACGGTCCCTACGAGCAGTACGTC. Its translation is CASSPRDGPYEQYV.

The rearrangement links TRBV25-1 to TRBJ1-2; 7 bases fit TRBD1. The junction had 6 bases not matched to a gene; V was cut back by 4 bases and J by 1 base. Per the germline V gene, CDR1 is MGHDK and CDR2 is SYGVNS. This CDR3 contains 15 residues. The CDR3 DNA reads TGTGCCAGCAGTGGCGGGACAGTTAATAACTATGGCTACACCTTC. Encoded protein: CASSGGTVNNYGYTF.